Below, 32 T cell receptor beta chains from the same sample are listed, as sequenced in a study of immune cell composition in non-small cell lung cancer. Sequenced by immunoSEQ multiplex PCR; TCRdb stores in-frame clones only, minus some. The top ten hold about an eighth of the sample, which has some 700 clones, around nine tenths seen once. The normal lung sample lay at least 3 cm, and maximally far, from the tumour. The material sequenced was non-adjacent lung tissue. These receptors were collected from a human donor with non-small cell lung cancer.

The chain has TRBV6-6 and TRBJ2-3; the D is unclear. CDR1 and CDR2 (germline): MNHNY, SVGAGI (reference sequence). The CDR3 sequence is 13 residues long. The ends were cut back, 5 bases at V and 7 bases at J, with 13 bases in the middle. In nucleotides, the CDR3 is TGTGCCAGCAGTCCTGCTATAAAGTATACGCAGTATTTT. Protein sequence: CASSPAIKYTQYF.

The chain links TRBV9 to TRBJ1-6; a weak D match, TRBD1 (5 bases). Germline CDR1 reads SGDLS; CDR2 reads YYNGEE. Trimming took off 3 bases at V and 8 bases at J, with 9 bases between the two ends. This CDR3 is 13 amino acids long. The CDR3 is CASSERGDSPLHF. CDR3 DNA sequence: TGTGCCAGCAGCGAACGGGGGGATTCACCCCTCCACTTT. The full variable domain, its missing parts supplied by reference TRBV9 and TRBJ1-6, is DSGVTQTPKHLITATGQRVTLRCSPRSGDLSVYWYQQSLDQGLQFLIQYYNGEERAKGNILERFSAQQFPDLHSELNLSSLELGDSALYFCASSERGDSPLHFGNGTRLTVT.

The chain uses TRBV9 and TRBJ2-3, with 8 bases aligning to TRBD2. Germline-derived CDR1 and CDR2 are SGDLS and YYNGEE. Unmatched junction bases numbered 10, after V lost 3 bases and J lost 4 bases. CDR3 length: 16 amino acids. CDR3 region: CASSAGGLGVADTQYF. CDR3 DNA: TGTGCCAGCAGCGCGGGGGGACTAGGGGTCGCAGATACGCAGTATTTT. Full variable domain (outside the CDR3, taken from reference TRBV9 and TRBJ2-3): DSGVTQTPKHLITATGQRVTLRCSPRSGDLSVYWYQQSLDQGLQFLIQYYNGEERAKGNILERFSAQQFPDLHSELNLSSLELGDSALYFCASSAGGLGVADTQYFGPGTRLTVL.

V usage is TRBV10-3 and J usage is TRBJ2-7, with 7 bases identical to TRBD2. The V and J ends lost 4 bases and 4 bases, in that order; junction bases with no gene match: 10. The CDR3 is 15 amino acids. Looked up from germline, CDR1 is ENHRY and CDR2 is SYGVKD. This CDR3 reads CAISGGGLADYEQYF. The CDR3 region has the DNA TGTGCCATCAGTGGGGGTGGGCTAGCGGATTACGAGCAGTACTTC.

The gene calls are TRBV7-6 and TRBJ1-3; TRBD1 agrees at 7 bases. Germline lookup yields CDR1 SGHVS and CDR2 FNYEAQ. The junction had 2 bases not matched to a gene; V was cut back by 5 bases and J by 4 bases. The CDR3 length is 13 residues. CDR3 in amino acids: CASSTDRGNTIYF. The CDR3, as DNA: TGTGCCAGCAGCACGGACAGGGGAAACACCATATATTTT. The entire variable domain, with the rest obtained from reference TRBV7-6 and TRBJ1-3, is as follows: GAGVSQSPRYKVTKRGQDVALRCDPISGHVSLYWYRQALGQGPEFLTYFNYEAQQDKSGLPNDRFSAERPEGSISTLTIQRTEQRDSAMYRCASSTDRGNTIYFGEGSWLTVV.

This chain joins TRBV19 and TRBJ1-5, with no clear D. V was cut by 6 bases and J by 0 bases, with 12 bases left in between. Germline V gives CDR1 LNHDA, CDR2 SQIVND (reference sequence). There are 15 residues in the CDR3. The CDR3 loop reads CASSRTRNSNQPQHF. CDR3 DNA: TGTGCCAGTAGCCGTACAAGAAATAGCAATCAGCCCCAGCATTTT.

This rearrangement joins TRBV5-1 to TRBJ2-3; 9 positions agree with TRBD1. The germline V gene encodes CDR1 SGHRS and CDR2 YFSETQ. The length of the CDR3 is 14 residues. Losses at the gene ends were 2 bases for V and 5 bases for J; bases not matched to a gene: 3. CDR3 amino acids: CASSLQGAVDTQYF. Here the CDR3 DNA reads TGCGCCAGCAGCTTACAGGGGGCCGTAGATACGCAGTATTTT.

V gene TRBV19 combines with J gene TRBJ1-4, with TRBD1 matching 7 bases. V lost 1 base, J lost 6 bases, and 5 bases stayed unmatched. Germline V gene lookup returns CDR1 LNHDA and CDR2 SQIVND (reference sequence). CDR3 length equals 15 residues. CDR3: CASSIGWDSDEKLFF. In nucleotides, the CDR3 is TGTGCCAGTAGTATAGGTTGGGACAGCGATGAAAAACTGTTTTTT.

The rearrangement links TRBV11-1 to TRBJ2-3; 7 nucleotides match TRBD2. Germline CDR1 is SGHAT and CDR2 is FQDESV (reference sequence). The CDR3 length is 14 residues. Trimming at V came to 6 bases and at J to 2 bases, leaving 5 bases not matched to a gene. The CDR3 loop is CASSPGLNTDTQYF. DNA for the CDR3: TGTGCCAGCAGTCCGGGACTAAACACAGATACGCAGTATTTT.

The chain couples TRBV2 to TRBJ2-3, with D possibly being TRBD2 (6 bases). Germline V gene data show CDR1 as SNHLY and CDR2 as FYNNEI. V lost 8 bases to trimming and J lost 2 bases, with 17 bases between them. This CDR3 is 15 amino acids long. This CDR3 is CASLEEEGYTDTQYF. CDR3 in DNA: TGTGCCAGCCTGGAGGAGGAGGGGTACACAGATACGCAGTATTTT.

The chain combines TRBV9 with TRBJ1-6, with D hard to call. Trimming took 0 bases from V and 0 from J, leaving 4 bases between them. CDR1 SGDLS and CDR2 YYNGEE come from the germline V gene. The length of the CDR3 is 15 residues. CDR3 sequence: CASSVASSYNSPLHF. For the CDR3, the DNA is TGTGCCAGCAGCGTAGCGAGCTCCTATAATTCACCCCTCCACTTT. The full variable domain, rest sourced from reference TRBV9 and TRBJ1-6, is DSGVTQTPKHLITATGQRVTLRCSPRSGDLSVYWYQQSLDQGLQFLIQYYNGEERAKGNILERFSAQQFPDLHSELNLSSLELGDSALYFCASSVASSYNSPLHFGNGTRLTVT.

With respect to this clone: One end of the junction does not line up with germline, which may come from a read error. The chain couples TRBV19 to TRBJ1-5; D is perhaps TRBD1 (6 bases). This CDR3 has 14 amino acids. CDR1 and CDR2 from the germline V gene are LNHDA and SQIVND (reference sequence). CDR3 sequence reads: CASSGQGSYQSQHF. CDR3 nucleotides: TGTGCCAGTAGTGGTCAGGGGAGCTATCAGTCCCAGCATTTT.

The chain combines TRBV29-1 with TRBJ1-1; D unresolved. Trimming removed 4 bases from V and 10 bases from J, with 13 bases in between. The germline V gene has CDR1 SQVTM and CDR2 ANQGSEA. This CDR3 comprises 11 residues. Written as DNA, the CDR3 is TGCAGCGTTGCGGGTACCCTGGGAGCTTTCTTT. It is translated as CSVAGTLGAFF. Full variable domain (missing parts from reference TRBV29-1 and TRBJ1-1): SAVISQKPSRDICQRGTSLTIQCQVDSQVTMMFWYRQQPGQSLTLIATANQGSEATYESGFVIDKFPISRPNLTFSTLTVSNMSPEDSSIYLCSVAGTLGAFFGQGTRLTVV.

This chain uses TRBV7-2 with TRBJ2-2; D possibly corresponds to TRBD1 (5 bases). The CDR3 covers 17 residues. Deletions cut 5 bases from V and 7 bases from J, with 23 bases between. From germline, CDR1 is SGHTA and CDR2 FQGNSA. DNA for the CDR3: TGTGCCAGCAGCCCGTTGGGGCTAGGGGCCGTGGGCGGGGAGCTGTTTTTT. Its protein product is CASSPLGLGAVGGELFF.

The V gene is TRBV18, the J gene TRBJ2-5, with D maybe TRBD2 (6 bases). From germline, CDR1 is KGHSH and CDR2 LQKENI. The CDR3 consists of 15 residues. V lost 4 bases and J 2 bases, leaving 14 bases between the germline ends. In DNA, the CDR3 is TGTGCCAGCTCACGTAGCGGACAATCACAAGAGACCCAGTACTTC. Translating it yields CASSRSGQSQETQYF. Complete variable domain (other parts from reference TRBV18 and TRBJ2-5): NAGVMQNPRHLVRRRGQEARLRCSPMKGHSHVYWYRQLPEEGLKFMVYLQKENIIDESGMPKERFSAEFPKEGPSILRIQQVVRGDSAAYFCASSRSGQSQETQYFGPGTRLLVL.

V usage is TRBV4-2 and J usage is TRBJ2-1; D unclear. Trimming stripped 1 base from V and 2 bases from J, with 15 bases between. The germline CDR1 and CDR2 sequences are LGHNA and YNFKEQ. The length of the CDR3 is 17 residues. The CDR3 is CASSQGTSMETYNEQFF. The DNA of the CDR3 is TGTGCCAGCAGCCAAGGAACATCGATGGAGACCTACAATGAGCAGTTCTTC.

V and J are TRBV18 and TRBJ2-7; D unresolved. This CDR3 contains 13 residues. V lost 2 bases, J lost 3 bases, and 8 bases lay in between. Germline V CDR1 and CDR2: KGHSH, LQKENI. CDR3 DNA: TGTGCCAGCTCACCAGCACAGCTCTACGAGCAGTACTTC. This gives the protein CASSPAQLYEQYF.

This clone was counted once. This rearrangement joins TRBV28 to TRBJ2-1, with 9 bases lining up with TRBD1. The CDR3 is made up of 15 amino acids. Trimming cost V 7 bases and J 2 bases; bases outside gene matches: 6. Germline V gene data show CDR1 as MDHEN and CDR2 as SYDVKM. CDR3 protein: CASITGGKAYNEQFF. CDR3 sequence (DNA): TGTGCCAGCATTACAGGGGGCAAGGCCTACAATGAGCAGTTCTTC.

The gene calls are TRBV7-9 and TRBJ1-3, with 9 bases matching TRBD1. The V gene end was trimmed by 5 bases and the J gene end by 4 bases; junction bases not matched to a gene: 9. The CDR3 contains 16 residues. CDR1 is SEHNR, CDR2 FQNEAQ, per germline (reference sequence). The CDR3 is CASSGGQGKGGNTIYF. DNA of the CDR3: TGTGCCAGCAGCGGAGGACAGGGGAAAGGCGGAAACACCATATATTTT.

This rearrangement joins TRBV4-2 to TRBJ2-2; 7 nucleotides align to TRBD2. The CDR3 is made up of 16 amino acids. Germline V gene lookup returns CDR1 LGHNA and CDR2 YNFKEQ. V was clipped by 4 bases and J by 2 bases; unmatched bases: 7. CDR3 sequence: CASSPVAGDNTGELFF. Written as DNA, the CDR3 is TGTGCCAGCAGCCCTGTCGCGGGGGACAACACCGGGGAGCTGTTTTTT.

The V gene is TRBV28, the J gene TRBJ2-5, with 12 nucleotides matching TRBD1. This CDR3 spans 16 amino acids. V gave up 6 bases and J gave up 5 bases; unmatched junction bases: 10. CDR1 and CDR2 from the germline V gene are MDHEN and SYDVKM. CDR3 coding DNA: TGTGCCAGCAGCCCGCCCGGGACAGGGGGCAGGGAGACCCAGTACTTC. Residues: CASSPPGTGGRETQYF.

This clone was found once. The chain employs TRBV10-1 and TRBJ1-1; TRBD1 matches at 7 bases. Germline V gives CDR1 WNHNN, CDR2 SYGVQD (reference sequence). The CDR3 covers 15 residues. The junction had 12 bases not matched to a gene; V was cut back by 6 bases and J by 5 bases. CDR3 coding DNA: TGCGCCAGCAGAAGGGAGAGACAGGGCGATACTGAAGCTTTCTTT. Amino acid sequence: CASRRERQGDTEAFF.

This chain joins TRBV2 and TRBJ1-2; no clear D. This CDR3 is 13 amino acids long. With 4 bases removed from V and 4 bases from J, the gap between germline ends came to 10 bases. Germline V gene sequence: CDR1 SNHLY, CDR2 FYNNEI. CDR3 DNA: TGTGCCAGCAGTGGGAGGTCCTCCTATGGCTACACCTTC. The encoded protein is CASSGRSSYGYTF.

This sequence joins TRBV7-6 and TRBJ2-1, with D possibly TRBD1 on 6 matching bases. Looked up from germline, CDR1 is SGHVS and CDR2 is FNYEAQ. Trimming took off 5 bases at V and 3 bases at J, with 14 bases between the two ends. CDR3 length: 15 residues. In DNA, the CDR3 is TGTGCCAGCAGCCCCGGGACAACTATCTACAATGAGCAGTTCTTC. It encodes CASSPGTTIYNEQFF.

The CDR3 DNA is TGTGCCAGCAGCGGGGACAGGGGACCAGAAAAACTGTTTTTT. It is translated as CASSGDRGPEKLFF. The V gene is TRBV2, the J gene TRBJ1-4; 10 bases agree with TRBD1. Per the germline V gene, CDR1 is SNHLY and CDR2 is FYNNEI. This CDR3 has 14 residues. With V trimmed by 6 bases and J by 8 bases, 6 bases remained unmatched.

The chain employs TRBV4-2 and TRBJ1-2, with 10 positions matching TRBD1. CDR1 is LGHNA and CDR2 is YNFKEQ in the germline V gene. The CDR3 covers 17 residues. J was trimmed by 1 base and V by 8 bases; bases with no gene match: 13. The CDR3 region has the DNA TGTGCCAGCCGCTCATTGGGGGGGGACAGGGGTAACTATGGCTACACCTTC. Its protein product is CASRSLGGDRGNYGYTF.

V gene TRBV15 combines with J gene TRBJ2-2; 8 bases map to TRBD1. CDR3 length equals 15 residues. V shed 5 bases, J shed 4 bases, and the junction held 6 bases outside the gene matches. CDR1 LNHNV and CDR2 YYDKDF come from the germline V gene (reference sequence). CDR3 region: CATSFGQGGTGELFF. CDR3 DNA sequence: TGTGCCACCAGCTTCGGACAGGGAGGCACCGGGGAGCTGTTTTTT.

The table lists this clone with a count of one. The J gene is TRBJ2-3, the V gene TRBV5-1; 12 bases match TRBD2. The CDR3 spans 19 residues. V lost 4 bases and J lost 0; bases outside the gene matches: 12. Germline V CDR1 and CDR2: SGHRS, YFSETQ. The CDR3 region has the DNA TGCGCCAGCAGCCTGGACCCTAGCGGGGGGGTTACTAGCACAGATACGCAGTATTTT. Residues: CASSLDPSGGVTSTDTQYF.

CDR3 residues: CASSSSSGGGRNEQFF. The CDR3 bases are TGTGCCAGCAGCTCATCTAGCGGGGGGGGAAGGAATGAGCAGTTCTTC. The V and J genes are TRBV11-3 and TRBJ2-1; 12 nucleotides align to TRBD2. The CDR3 runs 16 residues. The trim removed 4 bases at V and 7 bases at J, leaving 8 bases unmatched. Germline V CDR1 and CDR2: SGHNT, YENEEA.

The genes are TRBV7-3 and TRBJ1-1, with 8 nucleotides matching TRBD1. V was pared by 5 bases and J by 8 bases, with 7 bases of the junction left unmatched. Germline CDR1 and CDR2: SGHTA and FQGTGA. This CDR3 is 13 amino acids long. CDR3 nucleotides: TGTGCCAGCAGCCCGGGACAGGACCAAGAAGCTTTCTTT. This sequence encodes CASSPGQDQEAFF.

The table lists this clone with a count of one. The V gene is TRBV7-2, the J gene TRBJ2-2; 7 bases map to TRBD2. The CDR3 is 16 residues long. The junction had 11 bases not matched to a gene; V was cut back by 5 bases and J by 5 bases. CDR1 is SGHTA, CDR2 FQGNSA, per germline. The DNA for the CDR3 is TGTGCCAGCAGCCCCCCTGGGGGGGAATTGACCGGGGAGCTGTTTTTT. Amino acids: CASSPPGGELTGELFF.

The chain employs TRBV5-1 and TRBJ1-2; TRBD1 is a possible D gene (5 bases). V lost 0 bases to trimming and J lost 2 bases, with 8 bases between them. Germline CDR1 is SGHRS and CDR2 is YFSETQ. The CDR3 contains 14 residues. The CDR3 protein is CASSLDGGNYGYTF. Written as DNA, the CDR3 is TGCGCCAGCAGCTTGGATGGGGGGAACTATGGCTACACCTTC.